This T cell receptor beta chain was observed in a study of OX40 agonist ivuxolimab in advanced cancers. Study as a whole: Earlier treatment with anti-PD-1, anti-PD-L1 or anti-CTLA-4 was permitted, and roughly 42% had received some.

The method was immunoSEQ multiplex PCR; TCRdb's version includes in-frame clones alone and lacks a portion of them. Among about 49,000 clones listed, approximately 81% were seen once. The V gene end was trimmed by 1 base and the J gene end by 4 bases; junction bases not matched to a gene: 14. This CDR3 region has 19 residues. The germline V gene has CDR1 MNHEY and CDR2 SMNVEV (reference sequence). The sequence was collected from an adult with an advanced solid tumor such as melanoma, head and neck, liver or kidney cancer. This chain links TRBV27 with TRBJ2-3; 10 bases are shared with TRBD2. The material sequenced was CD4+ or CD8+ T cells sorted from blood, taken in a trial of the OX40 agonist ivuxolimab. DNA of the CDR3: TGTGCCAGCAGTTTATATTTTCGAGCTAGCGGGGGTGGCCCAGATACGCAGTATTTT. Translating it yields CASSLYFRASGGGPDTQYF.